This passage covers 2 T cell receptor beta chains from one sample sequenced in a study of OX40 agonist ivuxolimab in advanced cancers. The table came from immunoSEQ multiplex PCR; TCRdb's copy has only in-frame clones and leaves some out. The data hold some 30,000 clones, with around 90% observed a single time. The specimen comprised CD4+ or CD8+ T cells sorted from blood, sampled in a trial of the OX40 agonist ivuxolimab. The receptors stem from an adult with an advanced solid tumor such as melanoma, head and neck, liver or kidney cancer.

CDR3 protein: CASSLTVDEQYF. For the CDR3, the DNA is TGTGCCAGCAGCTTAACCGTAGACGAGCAGTACTTC. The chain has TRBV7-7 and TRBJ2-7; D gene ambiguous. Germline CDR1 reads SSHAT; CDR2 reads FNYEAQ (reference sequence). The V end lost 2 bases, the J end lost 5 bases, and 7 bases lay between the germline ends. The CDR3 covers 12 residues.

The chain uses TRBV29-1 and TRBJ2-1; D perhaps matches TRBD2 (5 bases). CDR3 size: 15 residues. Deletions cut 7 bases from V and 0 bases from J, with 16 bases between. Germline loops: CDR1 SQVTM, CDR2 ANQGSEA. As DNA, the CDR3 is TGCAGCGCCAGACCCACGGGAAGCTCCTACAATGAGCAGTTCTTC. It is translated as CSARPTGSSYNEQFF.